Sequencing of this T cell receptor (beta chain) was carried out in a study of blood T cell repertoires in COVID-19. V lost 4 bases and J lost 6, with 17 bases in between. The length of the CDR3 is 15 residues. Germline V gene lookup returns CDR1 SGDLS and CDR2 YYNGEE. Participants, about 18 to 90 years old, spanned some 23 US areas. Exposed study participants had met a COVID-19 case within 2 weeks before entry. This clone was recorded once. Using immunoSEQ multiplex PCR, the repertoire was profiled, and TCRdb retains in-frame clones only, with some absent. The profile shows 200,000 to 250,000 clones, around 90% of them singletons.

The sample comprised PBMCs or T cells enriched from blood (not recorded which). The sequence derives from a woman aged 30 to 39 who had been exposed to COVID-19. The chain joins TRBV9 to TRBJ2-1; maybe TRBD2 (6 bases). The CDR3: CASSTGVTRANEQFF. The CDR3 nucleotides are TGTGCCAGCAGCACGGGAGTTACAAGGGCCAATGAGCAGTTCTTC.